This T cell receptor (beta chain) derives from a study of vaccination and CD4 T cells after COVID-19. Study background: Nasal swab PCR had detected SARS-CoV-2 in convalescent patients, fewer than 10 mild and one severe. The cells in question were stimulated using overlapping spike peptides derived from SARS-CoV-2, HCoV-NL63, HCoV-OC43 and HCoV-229E. Overall study findings and caveats: SARS-CoV-2-reactive clonotype medians increased from roughly 21 to 40, not significantly.

The treatment denotes: roughly 10-day PBMC culture with coronavirus spike peptide pools or control peptides (ViraFEST assay). Once obtained from cultured CD4+ T cells, the DNA was sequenced using the Oncomine TCR Beta short-read assay. Cultures of CD4+ T cells served as the source for extracting genomic DNA. TCRdb ran MiXCR on the PCR reads and lists one entry per CDR3 protein. The repertoire holds about 20,000 distinct CDR3 sequences, with 45% to 70% as singletons. Germline assignment: CDR1 DFQATT and CDR2 SNEGSKA (reference sequence). V lost 8 bases and J 1 base, leaving 14 bases between the germline ends. The CDR3 spans 13 residues. In regard to this clonotype: What it recognizes is unknown.

Sequenced material: CD4+ T cells from blood, cultured in vitro. The genes are TRBV20-1 and TRBJ2-5, with D uncertain. The TCR was taken from a human donor who had recovered from COVID-19. The DNA for the CDR3 is TGCAGTACCTACACGAGAAGCCAAGAGACCCAGTACTTC. Its translation is CSTYTRSQETQYF.